This is a list of T cell receptor beta chains from one sample in a study of shared clonotypes between healthy human individuals. Assay used: immunoSEQ multiplex PCR; TCRdb lists only in-frame clones, some missing. The sample consists of about 2.2 million clones, 93% of them appearing once. The sample taken for sequencing was naive CD8+ T cells from PBMCs. Receptors were obtained from a man aged 18 to 30 in good health. Some clones in this sample may be carry-over from other donors' samples. The CDR3 runs from the conserved cysteine through the conserved F or W. A D gene is named only where the DNA matches it firmly. A row's size may be missing; if present it is once, few, many or a size class.

>.|TRBD1|TRBV11-2|TRBJ1-4
TGTGCCAGCAGCCCCTACCGGACAGGGGGTGAAAAACTGTTTTTT
CASSPYRTGGEKLFF
>.|.|TRBV6-5|TRBJ1-1
TGTGCCAGCAGTTACCAAACAGCCCCTTTGAACACTGAAGCTTTCTTT
CASSYQTAPLNTEAFF
>.|.|TRBV7-9|TRBJ2-5
TGTGCCAGCAGCCCCAGCGGGTGGGAGCGGGAGACCCAGTACTTC
CASSPSGWERETQYF
>once|TRBD1|TRBV6-1|TRBJ1-1
TGTGCCAGCAGAGAGGGGGCGGCGAACACTGAAGCTTTCTTT
CASREGAANTEAFF
>.|TRBD1|TRBV13|TRBJ2-7
TGTGCCAGCAGCCTCAGGACAGGGACCTACGAGCAGTACTTC
CASSLRTGTYEQYF
>.|TRBD2|TRBV5-1|TRBJ2-3
TGCGCCAGCAGCCCGGGACTAGCGGGACCCACAGATACGCAGTATTTT
CASSPGLAGPTDTQYF
>.|TRBD2|TRBV11-2|TRBJ2-7
TGTGCCAGCAGCTTGGGACTAGCGGGTTCTTACGAGCAGTACTTC
CASSLGLAGSYEQYF
>.|.|TRBV15|TRBJ1-1
TGTGCCACCAGCAGGAGGAGCGGAACTGAAGCTTTCTTT
CATSRRSGTEAFF
>.|.|TRBV6-1|TRBJ1-2
TGTGCCAGCAGTGAACTCAGGGCGGGAGGCTACACCTTC
CASSELRAGGYTF
>.|TRBD2|TRBV7-9|TRBJ2-3
TGTGCCAGCAGCTTACTAGCGGCTAGCACAGATACGCAGTATTTT
CASSLLAASTDTQYF
>.|.|TRBV7-7|TRBJ2-1
TGTGCCAGCAGCGGAGGACCCCTTAATGAGCAGTTCTTC
CASSGGPLNEQFF
>.|.|TRBV28|TRBJ2-3
TGTGCCAGCAGTTCCGGGACTTCTAGCACAGATACGCAGTATTTT
CASSSGTSSTDTQYF
>.|.|TRBV9|TRBJ2-7
TGTGCCAGCAGCCCACGACAGAAGTACTACGAGCAGTACTTC
CASSPRQKYYEQYF
>.|.|TRBV27|TRBJ2-1
TGTGCCAGCAGTTTGTGGTCGGGAGTGGGCTACAATGAGCAGTTCTTC
CASSLWSGVGYNEQFF
>.|.|TRBV7-8|TRBJ1-1
TGTGCCAGCAGCTTAGCGTTTATAATCGGGGGTACTGAAGCTTTCTTT
CASSLAFIIGGTEAFF
>.|.|TRBV14|TRBJ2-5
TGTGCCAGCAGCCAAAGGGGGGAGACCCAGTACTTC
CASSQRGETQYF
>.|.|TRBV29-1|TRBJ1-2
TGCAGCGCACCAGTGGAAACTAACTATGGCTACACCTTC
CSAPVETNYGYTF
>once|TRBD1|TRBV5-6|TRBJ2-1
TGTGCCAGCAGTCCGGACAGGGGCGCGAACAATGAGCAGTTCTTC
CASSPDRGANNEQFF